This is a list of T cell receptor beta chains from one sample in a study of blood T cell repertoires in COVID-19. Sequencing used immunoSEQ multiplex PCR; TCRdb keeps in-frame clones, though not all of them. This table has fewer than 600,000 clones, 75% to 90% appearing once. The source material was peripheral blood. These TCRs come from a young man with COVID-19, enrolled during active disease. Each CDR3 is given with its conserved first and last residue. A D gene is named only where the DNA matches it firmly. Some rows mark clone size as missing; the rest say once, few, many or name a class of expanded clone.

j_call | d_call | clone_size | v_call | cdr3_aa | cdr3_nt
TRBJ2-5 | . | . | TRBV5-1 | CASSVGLFEETQYF | TGCGCCAGCAGCGTAGGACTATTCGAAGAGACCCAGTACTTC
TRBJ2-3 | . | . | TRBV4-1 | CASSQDIPGGDTQYF | TGCGCCAGCAGCCAAGATATACCCGGAGGAGATACGCAGTATTTT
TRBJ2-1 | . | . | TRBV7-8 | CASSPPATGTYNEQFF | TGTGCCAGCAGCCCCCCCGCGACGGGGACCTACAATGAGCAGTTCTTC
TRBJ2-3 | TRBD2 | . | TRBV11-3 | CASSPGLAGGQGDTQYF | TGTGCCAGCAGCCCGGGACTAGCGGGGGGGCAGGGAGATACGCAGTATTTT
TRBJ2-7 | . | . | TRBV3-1/TRBV3-2 | CASSQVGQTSDEQYF | TGTGCCAGCAGCCAAGTGGGGCAGACAAGCGACGAGCAGTACTTC
TRBJ2-2 | . | . | TRBV5-4 | CASSLQYTGELFF | TGTGCCAGCAGCTTACAGTACACCGGGGAGCTGTTTTTT
TRBJ1-4 | . | . | TRBV18 | CASSPVREVVNEKLFF | TGTGCCAGCTCACCAGTCCGGGAAGTGGTTAATGAAAAACTGTTTTTT
TRBJ2-7 | . | . | TRBV5-6 | CASSLRGLNYEQYF | TGTGCCAGCAGCTTGAGAGGCCTTAACTACGAGCAGTACTTC
TRBJ1-2 | . | . | TRBV12-3/TRBV12-4 | CASSLNPDYGYTF | TGTGCCAGCAGTTTGAACCCAGACTATGGCTACACCTTC
TRBJ2-7 | TRBD2 | . | TRBV5-8 | CASSLRLAGGKLYEQYF | TGTGCCAGCAGCCTGAGACTAGCGGGAGGGAAACTCTACGAGCAGTACTTC
TRBJ1-2 | TRBD1 | once | TRBV6-5 | CASRYGQDYGYTF | TGTGCCAGCAGATATGGACAGGACTATGGCTACACCTTC